This T cell receptor (beta chain) was recovered during a study of shared clonotypes between healthy human individuals. General study findings and limits: A handful of donors showed sharing of approximately 5% of naive CD4 clonotypes. As a rule, naive subsets had a larger estimated richness than memory subsets.

The V end was cut by 0 bases, the J end by 4 bases, with 10 bases between. The germline gives CDR1 SGDLS, CDR2 YYNGEE. The CDR3 spans 14 residues. Replicate PCRs from sorted subsets contained roughly 190 ng DNA, which is roughly 30,000 T cell genomes. Profiling relied on immunoSEQ multiplex PCR, and the TCRdb table lists in-frame clones only, not all of them. The sample has hundreds of thousands of clones; around 72% are singletons. To note about this clone: Its antigen is still unknown.

The rearrangement uses TRBV9 and TRBJ1-1; TRBD1 is a possible D gene (5 bases). The receptor comes from a young woman in good health. Sequenced material: memory CD4+ T cells sorted from blood. Indicated subset: CD45RA-negative fraction. CDR3 in amino acids: CASSVVAGFTEAFF. CDR3 DNA sequence: TGTGCCAGCAGCGTAGTCGCAGGGTTCACTGAAGCTTTCTTT. The complete variable domain, with remaining parts taken from reference TRBV9 and TRBJ1-1, reads DSGVTQTPKHLITATGQRVTLRCSPRSGDLSVYWYQQSLDQGLQFLIQYYNGEERAKGNILERFSAQQFPDLHSELNLSSLELGDSALYFCASSVVAGFTEAFFGQGTRLTVV.